The 23 T cell receptor beta chains below were found in one sample sequenced in a study of OX40 agonist ivuxolimab in advanced cancers. Libraries were prepared by immunoSEQ multiplex PCR; TCRdb keeps only in-frame clonotypes and omits some of them. The sample has under 85,000 clones; about 92% are singletons. Specimen: CD4+ or CD8+ T cells sorted from blood, collected in a trial of the OX40 agonist ivuxolimab. Source of these receptors: an adult with an advanced solid tumor such as melanoma, head and neck, liver or kidney cancer.

The V call is TRBV6-4, the J call TRBJ2-7; the match to TRBD1 covers 7 bases. After removal of 5 bases from V and 3 bases from J, the junction contained 7 bases not matched to a gene. This CDR3 is 14 amino acids long. Germline V lookup: CDR1 MRHNA, CDR2 SNTAGT. CDR3 protein: CASSPGTAVYEQYF. In DNA form, the CDR3 reads TGTGCCAGCAGTCCCGGGACAGCCGTCTACGAGCAGTACTTC.

CDR3 in amino acids: CASSSPGQFTYGYTF. The CDR3 DNA is TGTGCCAGCAGCTCTCCGGGACAGTTTACCTATGGCTACACCTTC. This chain uses TRBV7-2 with TRBJ1-2, with TRBD1 matching over 7 bases. CDR3 length: 15 amino acids. Germline trimming cut 4 bases from V and 4 bases from J; bases unmatched to any gene: 9. Germline loops: CDR1 SGHTA, CDR2 FQGNSA.

This chain links TRBV7-9 with TRBJ2-3; 10 bases align to TRBD2. Germline values: CDR1 SEHNR, CDR2 FQNEAQ (reference sequence). J gave up 2 bases and V 5 bases, and 7 bases lay outside the gene matches. CDR3 length: 16 residues. The CDR3 bases are TGTGCCAGCAGCCCCCGACTAGCGGGTATCACAGATACGCAGTATTTT. Translating it yields CASSPRLAGITDTQYF.

This chain joins TRBV28 and TRBJ2-7, with TRBD2 matching over 13 bases. Germline V gives CDR1 MDHEN, CDR2 SYDVKM. The CDR3 covers 14 residues. The V and J ends lost 6 bases and 7 bases, in that order; junction bases with no gene match: 6. This CDR3 is CASRPGLAGKEQYF. CDR3 sequence (DNA): TGTGCCAGCAGACCGGGACTAGCGGGAAAAGAGCAGTACTTC.

V gene TRBV4-2 combines with J gene TRBJ2-1, with D hard to call. Germline V gene sequence: CDR1 LGHNA, CDR2 YNFKEQ. V was trimmed by 2 bases and J by 4 bases, leaving 0 bases between them. The CDR3 runs to 11 residues. CDR3 amino acids: CASSQYNEQFF. The DNA of the CDR3 is TGTGCCAGCAGCCAATACAATGAGCAGTTCTTC.

V and J are TRBV6-6 and TRBJ1-4, with TRBD1 matching over 7 bases. The CDR3 length is 15 residues. Germline loops: CDR1 MNHNY, CDR2 SVGAGI (reference sequence). Unmatched junction bases numbered 9, after V lost 6 bases and J lost 5 bases. CDR3: CASSTPETGNEKLFF. CDR3 nucleotides: TGTGCCAGCAGCACCCCGGAGACAGGGAATGAAAAACTGTTTTTT.

This rearrangement joins TRBV5-5 to TRBJ1-2; 8 bases agree with TRBD1. Per the germline V gene, CDR1 is SGHKS and CDR2 is YYEKEE (reference sequence). The CDR3 has 14 residues. J was trimmed by 4 bases and V by 8 bases; bases with no gene match: 10. CDR3 loop: CASTEQGGIYGYTF. In DNA form, the CDR3 reads TGTGCCAGTACCGAACAGGGGGGGATCTATGGCTACACCTTC.

V usage is TRBV6-5 and J usage is TRBJ2-1, with 8 positions matching TRBD2. J lost 7 bases, V lost 2 bases, and 4 bases had no gene match. CDR1 and CDR2 from the germline V gene are MNHEY and SVGAGI. This CDR3 comprises 14 residues. The CDR3 here is CASSYVGGRNEQFF. In DNA form, the CDR3 reads TGTGCCAGCAGTTACGTTGGCGGGAGGAATGAGCAGTTCTTC.

The V call is TRBV27, the J call TRBJ2-2; D gene ambiguous. Looked up from germline, CDR1 is MNHEY and CDR2 is SMNVEV (reference sequence). The length of the CDR3 is 16 residues. V gave up 3 bases and J gave up 7 bases, with 18 bases separating them. CDR3 nucleotide sequence: TGTGCCAGCAGTTTCTCCGGGCCAGTTCCCCGCGGGGAGCTGTTTTTT. The encoded protein is CASSFSGPVPRGELFF.

V is TRBV7-9 and J is TRBJ1-2; D gene uncertain. V lost 5 bases to trimming and J lost 7 bases, with 17 bases between them. CDR1 and CDR2 from the germline V gene are SEHNR and FQNEAQ (reference sequence). This CDR3 has 14 amino acids. The CDR3 region has the DNA TGTGCCAGCAGCCCCTCTGGGAGGGAGGGTGGCTACACCTTC. This translates into CASSPSGREGGYTF. Full variable domain (outside the CDR3, taken from reference TRBV7-9 and TRBJ1-2): DTGVSQNPRHKITKRGQNVTFRCDPISEHNRLYWYRQTLGQGPEFLTYFQNEAQLEKSRLLSDRFSAERPKGSFSTLEIQRTEQGDSAMYLCASSPSGREGGYTFGSGTRLTVV.

The chain employs TRBV7-9 and TRBJ1-6, with D hard to call. In germline, CDR1 is SEHNR, CDR2 FQNEAQ (reference sequence). The CDR3 is made up of 18 amino acids. With 5 bases removed from V and 7 bases from J, the gap between germline ends came to 24 bases. The CDR3 nucleotides read TGTGCCAGCAGCCAAGGGTCGGGGAGTGGGCGTTTGAATTCACCCCTCCACTTT. Translating gives CASSQGSGSGRLNSPLHF.

This clone was recorded only once. The DNA of the CDR3 is TGTGCCAGCAGCTTAGCGGCTGGGTTCACAGATACGCAGTATTTT. Translating it yields CASSLAAGFTDTQYF. The chain employs TRBV7-2 and TRBJ2-3; D gene ambiguous. Germline V gene sequence: CDR1 SGHTA, CDR2 FQGNSA. The CDR3 consists of 15 residues. The V and J ends lost 0 bases and 2 bases respectively, with 9 bases between them. Full variable domain (missing parts from reference TRBV7-2 and TRBJ2-3): GAGVSQSPSNKVTEKGKDVELRCDPISGHTALYWYRQSLGQGLEFLIYFQGNSAPDKSGLPSDRFSAERTGGSVSTLTIQRTQQEDSAVYLCASSLAAGFTDTQYFGPGTRLTVL.

The chain carries TRBV21-1 and TRBJ2-1; the D segment call TRBD2 is taken from the table without a DNA check. TRBV21-1 is reported as a pseudogene. CDR3 length: 15 residues. The CDR3 region has the DNA TGTGCCAGCAGCCCCCAGAGCGGGAAACACAATGAGCAGTTCTTC. Protein sequence: CASSPQSGKHNEQFF.

The rearrangement links TRBV7-8 to TRBJ2-3; D remains unclear. This CDR3 has 13 residues. Per the germline V gene, CDR1 is SGHVS and CDR2 is FQNEAQ. Deletions cut 1 base from V and 5 bases from J, with 7 bases between. Written as DNA, the CDR3 is TGTGCCAGCAGCTTAGGAGGAAGAGATACGCAGTATTTT. It specifies CASSLGGRDTQYF.

The chain links TRBV19 to TRBJ2-1, with 10 nucleotides matching TRBD1. Germline V gene lookup returns CDR1 LNHDA and CDR2 SQIVND (reference sequence). The CDR3 is made up of 16 amino acids. J gave up 6 bases and V 5 bases, and 10 bases lay outside the gene matches. The CDR3 coding sequence is TGTGCCAGTAGTCGAACCCCGGGACAGGGGCGCAATGAGCAGTTCTTC. The encoded protein is CASSRTPGQGRNEQFF.

V and J are TRBV9 and TRBJ1-5; 9 positions match TRBD1. The V segment lost 4 bases and the J segment 7 bases; nucleotides outside the gene matches: 6. This CDR3 spans 14 amino acids. Germline CDR1 and CDR2: SGDLS and YYNGEE. The CDR3: CASSPTGGSQPQHF. CDR3 nucleotides: TGTGCCAGCAGCCCCACAGGGGGCTCACAGCCCCAGCATTTT.

The gene calls are TRBV19 and TRBJ2-5; TRBD2 aligns across 13 bases. The length of the CDR3 is 16 residues. Germline loops: CDR1 LNHDA, CDR2 SQIVND (reference sequence). The V segment lost 2 bases and the J segment 4 bases; nucleotides outside the gene matches: 4. The CDR3 sequence: CASSITSGRVGETQYF. The CDR3 bases are TGTGCCAGTAGTATAACTAGCGGGAGGGTCGGAGAGACCCAGTACTTC.

This CDR3 is CASSAGPAYNEQFF. Here the CDR3 DNA reads TGTGCCAGCAGTGCTGGACCCGCCTACAATGAGCAGTTCTTC. This chain links TRBV6-5 with TRBJ2-1; D is unresolved. With 5 bases removed from V and 2 bases from J, the gap between germline ends came to 10 bases. In germline, CDR1 is MNHEY, CDR2 SVGAGI. CDR3 size: 14 residues.

The rearrangement joins TRBV19 to TRBJ2-3, with 7 bases lining up with TRBD2. The CDR3 runs 18 residues. Germline V gene lookup returns CDR1 LNHDA and CDR2 SQIVND (reference sequence). V lost 3 bases and J lost 1; bases outside the gene matches: 13. The CDR3 here is CASSMRLRRELRTDTQYF. The DNA for the CDR3 is TGTGCCAGTAGTATGAGGTTGAGGCGGGAGCTCCGCACAGATACGCAGTATTTT.

The chain recombines TRBV7-9 with TRBJ2-1, with D possibly matching TRBD2 (5 bases). Germline V gene data show CDR1 as SEHNR and CDR2 as FQNEAQ (reference sequence). Trimming left V 3 bases short and J 4 bases short, with 10 bases between. The CDR3 length is 14 residues. The CDR3 is CASSLERTYNEQFF. The DNA for the CDR3 is TGTGCCAGCAGCTTGGAGCGGACTTACAATGAGCAGTTCTTC.

The chain uses TRBV6-1 and TRBJ2-5; D not certain. The CDR3 has 13 amino acids. Germline loops: CDR1 MNHNS, CDR2 SASEGT. With 0 bases removed from V and 5 bases from J, the gap between germline ends came to 7 bases. DNA of the CDR3: TGTGCCAGCAGTGAAGCGCTCAGGGAGACCCAGTACTTC. This sequence encodes CASSEALRETQYF.

The chain uses TRBV11-3 and TRBJ2-3, with TRBD2 matching 9 bases. J gave up 2 bases and V 8 bases, and 5 bases lay outside the gene matches. This CDR3 spans 14 amino acids. Germline V gene data show CDR1 as SGHNT and CDR2 as YENEEA. The CDR3 reads CASRAGGSTDTQYF. The CDR3 DNA reads TGTGCCAGCCGAGCGGGAGGATCCACAGATACGCAGTATTTT.

This chain uses TRBV9 with TRBJ1-5, with 7 bases identical to TRBD1. Losses at the gene ends were 3 bases for V and 9 bases for J; bases not matched to a gene: 9. The germline V gene has CDR1 SGDLS and CDR2 YYNGEE. The CDR3 loop spans 14 amino acids. The CDR3 nucleotides are TGTGCCAGCAGCGAGGGCCCATCAGGGGGGCCCCAGCATTTT. This codes for CASSEGPSGGPQHF.